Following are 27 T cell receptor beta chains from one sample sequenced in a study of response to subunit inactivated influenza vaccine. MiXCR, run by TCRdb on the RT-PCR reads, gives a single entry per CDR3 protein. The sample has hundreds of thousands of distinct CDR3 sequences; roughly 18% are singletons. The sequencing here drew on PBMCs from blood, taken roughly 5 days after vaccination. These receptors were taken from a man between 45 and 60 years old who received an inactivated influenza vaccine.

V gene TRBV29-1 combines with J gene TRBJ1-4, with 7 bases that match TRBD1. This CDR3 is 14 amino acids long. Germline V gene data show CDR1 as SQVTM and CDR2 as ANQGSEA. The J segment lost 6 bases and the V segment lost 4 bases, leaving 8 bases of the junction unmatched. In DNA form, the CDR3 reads TGCAGCGTTGCTCTGGGGGACAGAGATGAAAAACTGTTTTTT. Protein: CSVALGDRDEKLFF. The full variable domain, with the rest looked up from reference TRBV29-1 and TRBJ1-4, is SAVISQKPSRDICQRGTSLTIQCQVDSQVTMMFWYRQQPGQSLTLIATANQGSEATYESGFVIDKFPISRPNLTFSTLTVSNMSPEDSSIYLCSVALGDRDEKLFFGSGTQLSVL.

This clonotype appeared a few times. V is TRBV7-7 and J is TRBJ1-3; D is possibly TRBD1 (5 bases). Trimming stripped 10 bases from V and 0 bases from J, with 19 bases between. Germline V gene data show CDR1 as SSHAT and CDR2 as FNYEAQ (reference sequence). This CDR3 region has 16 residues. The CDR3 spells CATSGGPSRSGNTIYF. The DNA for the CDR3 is TGTGCCACCTCCGGGGGACCCAGTCGCTCTGGAAACACCATATATTTT.

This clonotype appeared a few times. Here the CDR3 reads CSAAFTERGPYNEQFF. The CDR3 DNA reads TGCAGTGCCGCTTTTACAGAGCGGGGGCCGTACAATGAGCAGTTCTTC. The rearrangement uses TRBV20-1 and TRBJ2-1, with 8 bases that match TRBD2. V shed 6 bases and J 4 bases; nucleotides not matched to a gene: 14. The CDR3 has 16 amino acids. CDR1 and CDR2 from the germline V gene are DFQATT and SNEGSKA (reference sequence).

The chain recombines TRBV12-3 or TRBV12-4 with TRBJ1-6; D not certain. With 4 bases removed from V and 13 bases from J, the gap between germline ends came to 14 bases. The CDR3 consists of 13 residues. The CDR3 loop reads CASSYRAPNPLHF. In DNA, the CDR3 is TGTGCCAGCAGTTACCGGGCCCCAAACCCCCTCCACTTT.

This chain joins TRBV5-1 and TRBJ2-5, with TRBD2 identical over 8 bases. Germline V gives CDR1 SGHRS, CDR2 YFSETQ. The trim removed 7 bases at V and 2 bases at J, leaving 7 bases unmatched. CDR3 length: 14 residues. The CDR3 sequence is CASQSGGLQETQYF. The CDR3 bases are TGCGCCAGCCAGTCGGGGGGGCTGCAAGAGACCCAGTACTTC.

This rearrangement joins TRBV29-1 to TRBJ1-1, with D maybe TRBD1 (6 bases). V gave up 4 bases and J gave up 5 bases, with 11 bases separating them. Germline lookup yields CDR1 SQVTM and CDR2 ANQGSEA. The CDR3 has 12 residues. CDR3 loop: CSVGGRGTEAFF. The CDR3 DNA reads TGCAGCGTTGGGGGCAGGGGAACTGAAGCTTTCTTT.

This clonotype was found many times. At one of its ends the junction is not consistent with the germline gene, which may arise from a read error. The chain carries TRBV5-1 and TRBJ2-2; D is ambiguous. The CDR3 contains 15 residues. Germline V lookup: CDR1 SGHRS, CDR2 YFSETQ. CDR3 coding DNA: TGCGCCAGCAGCTTGGGCCCTACTCAAACCGAGGAGCTGTTTTTT. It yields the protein CASSLGPTQTEELFF.

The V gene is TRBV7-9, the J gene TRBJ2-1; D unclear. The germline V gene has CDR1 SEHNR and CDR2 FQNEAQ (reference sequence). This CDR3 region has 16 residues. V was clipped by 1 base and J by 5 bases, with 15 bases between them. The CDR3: CASSLVLGLTNNEQFF. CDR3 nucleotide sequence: TGTGCCAGCAGCTTAGTGCTAGGCCTAACCAACAATGAGCAGTTCTTC.

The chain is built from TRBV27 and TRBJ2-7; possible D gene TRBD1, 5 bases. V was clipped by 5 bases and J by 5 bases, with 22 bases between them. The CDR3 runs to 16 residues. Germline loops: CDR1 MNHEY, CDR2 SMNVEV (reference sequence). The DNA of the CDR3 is TGTGCCAGCAGTCCCCAGGGAAGGGATGGAATCCACGAGCAGTACTTC. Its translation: CASSPQGRDGIHEQYF.

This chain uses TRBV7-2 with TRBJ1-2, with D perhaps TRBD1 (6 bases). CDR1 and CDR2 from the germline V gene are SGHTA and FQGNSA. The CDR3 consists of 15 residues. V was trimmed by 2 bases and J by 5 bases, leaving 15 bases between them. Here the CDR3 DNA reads TGTGCCAGCAGCTTAAGCCAGGGGCGGGAATATGGCTACACCTTC. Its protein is CASSLSQGREYGYTF.

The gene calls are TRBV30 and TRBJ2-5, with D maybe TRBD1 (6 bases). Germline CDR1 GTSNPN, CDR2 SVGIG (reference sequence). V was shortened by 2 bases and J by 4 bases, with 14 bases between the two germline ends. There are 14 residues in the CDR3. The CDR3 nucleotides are TGTGCCTGGAGTTTACGGGGACAACGAGAGACCCAGTACTTC. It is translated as CAWSLRGQRETQYF.

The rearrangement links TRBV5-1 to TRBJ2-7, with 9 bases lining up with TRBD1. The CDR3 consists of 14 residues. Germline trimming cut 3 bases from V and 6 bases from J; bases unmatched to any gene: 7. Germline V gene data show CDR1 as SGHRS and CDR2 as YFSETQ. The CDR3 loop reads CASSSSGQGREQYF. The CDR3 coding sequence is TGCGCCAGCAGCTCGTCGGGACAGGGTCGCGAGCAGTACTTC.

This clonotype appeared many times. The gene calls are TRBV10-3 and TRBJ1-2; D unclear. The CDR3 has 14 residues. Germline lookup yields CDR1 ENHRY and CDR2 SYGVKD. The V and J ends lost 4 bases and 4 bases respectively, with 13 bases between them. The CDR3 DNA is TGTGCCATCAGTGCCTTGGATTTGGCCTATGGCTACACCTTC. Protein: CAISALDLAYGYTF.

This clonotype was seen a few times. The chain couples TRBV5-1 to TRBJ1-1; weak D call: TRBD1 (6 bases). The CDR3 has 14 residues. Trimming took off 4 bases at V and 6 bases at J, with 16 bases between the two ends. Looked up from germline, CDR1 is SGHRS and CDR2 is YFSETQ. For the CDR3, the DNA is TGCGCCAGCAGCCCGAGGGACACCACATCTGAAGCTTTCTTT. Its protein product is CASSPRDTTSEAFF.

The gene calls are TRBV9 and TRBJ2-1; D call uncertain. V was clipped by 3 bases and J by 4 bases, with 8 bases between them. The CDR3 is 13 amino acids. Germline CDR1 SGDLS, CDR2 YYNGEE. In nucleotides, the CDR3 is TGTGCCAGCAGCGGCGGAATATACAATGAGCAGTTCTTC. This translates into CASSGGIYNEQFF.

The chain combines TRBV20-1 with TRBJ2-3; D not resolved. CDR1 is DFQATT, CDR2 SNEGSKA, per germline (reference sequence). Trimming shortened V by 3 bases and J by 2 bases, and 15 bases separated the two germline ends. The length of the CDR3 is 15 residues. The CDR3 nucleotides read TGCAGTGCTAGTGCCCCTGACCTTTACACAGATACGCAGTATTTT. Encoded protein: CSASAPDLYTDTQYF.

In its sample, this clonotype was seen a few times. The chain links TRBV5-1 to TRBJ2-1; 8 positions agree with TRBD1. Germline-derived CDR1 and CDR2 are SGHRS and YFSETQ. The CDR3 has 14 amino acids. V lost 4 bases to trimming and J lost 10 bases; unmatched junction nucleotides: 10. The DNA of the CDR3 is TGCGCCAGCAGCGCTACAGGACAGGGCCGAGAGCAGTTCTTC. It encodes CASSATGQGREQFF.

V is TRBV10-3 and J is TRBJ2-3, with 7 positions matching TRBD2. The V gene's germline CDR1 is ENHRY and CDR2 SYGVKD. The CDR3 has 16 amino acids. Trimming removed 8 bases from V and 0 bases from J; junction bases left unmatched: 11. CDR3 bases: TGTGCCATCGCTACTGGGGAGCGGGATAGCACAGATACGCAGTATTTT. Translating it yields CAIATGERDSTDTQYF.

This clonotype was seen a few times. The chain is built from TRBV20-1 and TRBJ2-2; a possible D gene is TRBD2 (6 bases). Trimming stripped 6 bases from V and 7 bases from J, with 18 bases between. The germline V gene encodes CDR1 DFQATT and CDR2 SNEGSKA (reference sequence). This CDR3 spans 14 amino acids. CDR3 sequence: CSAERLVRGGELFF. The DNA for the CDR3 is TGCAGTGCGGAGCGACTAGTTAGGGGCGGGGAGCTGTTTTTT.

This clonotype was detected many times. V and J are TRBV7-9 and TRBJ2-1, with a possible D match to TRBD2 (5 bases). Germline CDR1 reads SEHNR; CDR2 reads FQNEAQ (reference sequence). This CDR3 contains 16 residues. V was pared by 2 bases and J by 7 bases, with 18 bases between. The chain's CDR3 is CASSLIGERLGNEQFF. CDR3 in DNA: TGTGCCAGCAGCTTAATTGGGGAGAGGTTGGGGAATGAGCAGTTCTTC.

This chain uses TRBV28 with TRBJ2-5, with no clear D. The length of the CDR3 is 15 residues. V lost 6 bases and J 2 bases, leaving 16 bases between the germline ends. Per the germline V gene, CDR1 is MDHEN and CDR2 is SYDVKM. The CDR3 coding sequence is TGTGCCAGCAGCTGGCCAAACCAATTTCAAGAGACCCAGTACTTC. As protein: CASSWPNQFQETQYF.

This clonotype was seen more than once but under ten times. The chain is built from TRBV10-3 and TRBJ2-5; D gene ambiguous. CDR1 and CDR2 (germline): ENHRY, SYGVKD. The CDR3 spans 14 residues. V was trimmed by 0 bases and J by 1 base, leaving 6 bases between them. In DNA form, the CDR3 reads TGTGCCATCAGTGAGTCCAGTCTCCAAGAGACCCAGTACTTC. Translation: CAISESSLQETQYF.

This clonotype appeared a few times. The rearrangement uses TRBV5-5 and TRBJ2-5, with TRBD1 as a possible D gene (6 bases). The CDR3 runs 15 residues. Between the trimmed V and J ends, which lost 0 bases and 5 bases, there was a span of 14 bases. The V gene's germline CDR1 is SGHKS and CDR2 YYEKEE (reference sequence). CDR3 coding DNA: TGTGCCAGCAGCTTGGTAACAGGGCTTGTCGAGACCCAGTACTTC. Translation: CASSLVTGLVETQYF. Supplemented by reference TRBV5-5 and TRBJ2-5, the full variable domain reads DAGVTQSPTHLIKTRGQQVTLRCSPISGHKSVSWYQQVLGQGPQFIFQYYEKEERGRGNFPDRFSARQFPNYSSELNVNALLLGDSALYLCASSLVTGLVETQYFGPGTRLLVL.

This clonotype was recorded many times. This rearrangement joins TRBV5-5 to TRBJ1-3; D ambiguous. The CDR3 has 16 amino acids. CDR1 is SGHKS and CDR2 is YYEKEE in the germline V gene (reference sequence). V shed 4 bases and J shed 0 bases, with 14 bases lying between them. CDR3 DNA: TGTGCCAGCAGCCGAACGGTCCAGAGCTCTGGAAACACCATATATTTT. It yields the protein CASSRTVQSSGNTIYF. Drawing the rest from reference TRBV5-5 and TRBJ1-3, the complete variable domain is DAGVTQSPTHLIKTRGQQVTLRCSPISGHKSVSWYQQVLGQGPQFIFQYYEKEERGRGNFPDRFSARQFPNYSSELNVNALLLGDSALYLCASSRTVQSSGNTIYFGEGSWLTVV.

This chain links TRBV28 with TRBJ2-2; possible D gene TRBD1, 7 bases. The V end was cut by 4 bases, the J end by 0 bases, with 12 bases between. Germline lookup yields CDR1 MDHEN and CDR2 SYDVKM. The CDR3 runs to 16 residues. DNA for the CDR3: TGTGCCAGCAGTTCAGGCGGGACAGCGAACACCGGGGAGCTGTTTTTT. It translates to CASSSGGTANTGELFF.

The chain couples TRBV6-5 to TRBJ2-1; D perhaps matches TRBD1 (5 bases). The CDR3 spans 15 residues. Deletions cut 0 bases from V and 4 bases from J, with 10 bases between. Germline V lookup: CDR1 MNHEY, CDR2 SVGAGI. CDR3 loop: CASSYSSGPYNEQFF. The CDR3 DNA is TGTGCCAGCAGTTACTCGTCAGGGCCATACAATGAGCAGTTCTTC.

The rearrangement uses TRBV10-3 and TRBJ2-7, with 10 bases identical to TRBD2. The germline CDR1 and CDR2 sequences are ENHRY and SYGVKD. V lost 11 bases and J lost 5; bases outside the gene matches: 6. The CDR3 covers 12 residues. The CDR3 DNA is TGTGCCTCTAGCGGGAGTATCAACGAGCAGTACTTC. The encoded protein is CASSGSINEQYF.